Below, one T cell receptor beta chain is given with its context. The antigen remains undetermined. The data were taken from a study of human T cells and chemical hapten exposure. Overall study results and limits: While controls formed fewer of them, expanded TCRs formed significantly more large CDR3 similarity clusters.

Time point described: patch test 2, 6 weeks after DPC sensitization. Treatment specified: therapeutic diphenylcyclopropenone sensitization with weekly scalp DPC. Trimming stripped 4 bases from V and 13 bases from J, with 16 bases between. The V gene's germline CDR1 is KGHDR and CDR2 SFDVKD. The CDR3 spans 13 residues. Original handling: Counting gave a median of roughly 97,000 TCRs per sample, with values ranging from 23,224 to 690,600. TCRdb ran MiXCR on the RACE reads and lists one entry per CDR3 protein. The V and J calls reflect TCRdb's pipeline rather than the authors' work. The table records tens of thousands of distinct CDR3 sequences, 7.5% to 9.5% of them present only once.

This specimen was whole blood, taken in connection with sensitization to the hapten diphenylcyclopropenone (DPC). The sequence was obtained from a woman aged 50 to 65 with alopecia areata. Some clones in this sample may be carry-over from other donors' samples. V usage is TRBV24-1 and J usage is TRBJ2-4; D is perhaps TRBD2 (5 bases). The CDR3 region is CATSETLGPPQYF. The CDR3 DNA follows: TGTGCCACCAGTGAAACACTAGGGCCGCCGCAGTACTTC.